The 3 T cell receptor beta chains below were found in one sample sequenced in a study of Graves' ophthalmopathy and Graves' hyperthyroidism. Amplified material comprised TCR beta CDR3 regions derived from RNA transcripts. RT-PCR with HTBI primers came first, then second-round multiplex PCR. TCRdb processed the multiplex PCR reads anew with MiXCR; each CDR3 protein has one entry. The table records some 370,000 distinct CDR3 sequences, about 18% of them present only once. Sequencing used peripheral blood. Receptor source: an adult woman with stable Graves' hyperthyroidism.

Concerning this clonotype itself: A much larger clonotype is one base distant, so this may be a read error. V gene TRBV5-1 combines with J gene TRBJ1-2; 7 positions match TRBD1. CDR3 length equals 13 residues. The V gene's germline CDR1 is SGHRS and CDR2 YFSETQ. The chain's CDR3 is CASSGGTVYSYTF. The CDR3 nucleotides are TGCGCCAGCAGCGGCGGGACAGTCTATAGCTACACCTTC.

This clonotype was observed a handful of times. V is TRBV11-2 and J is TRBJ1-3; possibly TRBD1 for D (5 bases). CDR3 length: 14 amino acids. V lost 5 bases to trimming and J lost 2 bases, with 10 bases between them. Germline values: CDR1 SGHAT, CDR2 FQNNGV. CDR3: CASSPQGAGNTIYF. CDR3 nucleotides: TGTGCCAGCAGCCCCCAGGGTGCTGGAAACACCATATATTTT.

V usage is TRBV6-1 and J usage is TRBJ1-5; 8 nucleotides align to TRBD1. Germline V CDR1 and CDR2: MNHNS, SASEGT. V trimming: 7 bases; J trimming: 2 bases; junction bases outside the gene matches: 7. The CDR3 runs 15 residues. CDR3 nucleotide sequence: TGTGCCAGCACCCTACAGGGGGAGCGCAATCAGCCCCAGCATTTT. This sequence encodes CASTLQGERNQPQHF.